The present TCR beta chain was sequenced within a study of blood T cell repertoires in COVID-19. Some clones are missing from TCRdb's copy, which holds only in-frame ones; the method was immunoSEQ multiplex PCR. The repertoire holds just under 95,000 clones, with about three quarters as singletons. Trimming removed 3 bases from V and 5 bases from J, with 6 bases in between. Germline V gives CDR1 LNHDA, CDR2 SQIVND (reference sequence). This CDR3 is built from 12 residues. Sequenced sample: peripheral blood. The V and J genes are TRBV19 and TRBJ2-3; D gene uncertain. The TCR was taken from a man in his forties or fifties who had recovered from COVID-19. This CDR3 is CASSMSRDTQYF. CDR3 coding DNA: TGTGCCAGTAGTATGTCCCGAGATACGCAGTATTTT.